By share, the clone carrying this TCR beta chain ranks as medium-sized. Its matching antigen is unknown. Points from the study as a whole: Tumor memory CD4+ T cell TCR gene usage was found to cluster with blood and lymph node memory CD4+ cells and with lymph node naive CD4+ cells. Tumor-infiltrating Treg TCR alpha and beta sequences overlapped most with tumor naive CD4+ T cells, then blood naive.

Tregs were sorted as CD4+CD25+CD127-/low cells. After constant-region reverse-primer amplification, full-length variable regions underwent semi-nested PCR with Nested Universal Primer A. MiXCR, applied by TCRdb to the 5' RACE reads, yields one record per CDR3 protein. The table lists about 10,000 distinct CDR3 sequences, about 15% of them singletons, with about 3.1% in the top ten. Trimming cost V 6 bases and J 4 bases; bases outside gene matches: 9. This CDR3 has 14 amino acids. Sequencing was done on a sample of Tregs sorted from blood. This receptor was identified in a female donor with breast cancer. The genes are TRBV12-3 or TRBV12-4 and TRBJ2-7; 7 bases are shared with TRBD1. The CDR3 loop is CASSPRDRRYEQYF. The DNA for the CDR3 is TGTGCCAGCAGCCCACGGGACAGAAGATACGAGCAGTACTTC.